This T cell receptor beta chain was sequenced in a study of cytomegalovirus exposure and HLA in healthy donors. The primer mix had 60 Vbeta and 13 Jbeta primers. Original processing methods: Later, tens of millions of unique TCR beta chains were counted in an analysis, and roughly 11 million of them were shared. Produced via immunoSEQ multiplex PCR; TCRdb's table is partial and in-frame only. V and J calls plus clone size are reproduced from that table; the DNA served to infer D and trimming. The data show approximately 79,000 clones, around 68% seen once. The CDR3 runs to 12 residues. Trimming shortened V by 5 bases and J by 6 bases, and 11 bases separated the two germline ends. Germline V gene data show CDR1 as MNHNY and CDR2 as SVGAGI (reference sequence). Study-level points and caveats: CMV serostatus was the only immune exposure information that was available. The study labeled 164 TCR beta chains cytomegalovirus-associated. In a later analysis, at a false discovery rate of 0.05, under 20,000 TCR beta sequences matched HLA alleles.

As regards this clone: Its antigen remains unidentified.

Specimen: PBMCs. The chain is built from TRBV6-6 and TRBJ2-7; possibly TRBD1 for D (6 bases). The clonotype originates from a man in his forties or fifties in good health and CMV-seropositive. The CDR3 DNA is TGTGCCAGCAGTCTAACAGGGACCGAGCAGTACTTC. Translation: CASSLTGTEQYF.